These 3 T cell receptor beta chains originate from one sample sequenced in a study of CD8+CD57+ T cells in acquired aplastic anemia. Template material for TCR beta VDJ and CDR3 profiling consisted of genomic DNA. TCRdb used MiXCR to reprocess the reads, holding one entry per CDR3 protein. The table includes some 220,000 distinct CDR3 sequences, approximately 35% detected once. The source material was sorted CD4+, CD8+, or CD8+CD57+ T cells (not recorded which) from PBMCs. The receptors derive from a human donor in good health, serving as a control.

The CDR3 DNA sequence: TGTGCCTATGGAGGCGGGCGGTCCCAGCATTTT. This translates into CAYGGGRSQHF. This chain connects TRBV30 to TRBJ1-5; D is uncertain. The germline CDR1 and CDR2 sequences are GTSNPN and SVGIG (reference sequence). The length of the CDR3 is 11 residues. Trimming removed 7 bases at V and 11 bases at J, with 15 bases between.

This chain links TRBV10-3 with TRBJ2-3; D unclear. V was cut by 2 bases and J by 0 bases, with 6 bases left in between. The CDR3 has 14 residues. CDR1 is ENHRY, CDR2 SYGVKD, per germline. The chain's CDR3 is CAISEGVSTDTQYF. The CDR3, as DNA: TGTGCCATCAGTGAGGGGGTTAGCACAGATACGCAGTATTTT.

Turning to this clonotype: Compared with germline, one end of the junction differs, possibly owing to a read error. This chain uses TRBV7-8 with TRBJ1-2; D remains ambiguous. Germline V lookup: CDR1 SGHVS, CDR2 FQNEAQ. The CDR3 consists of 15 residues. CDR3: CASSPRREGLGGHTF. The CDR3 DNA reads as TGTGCCAGCAGCCCCCGTCGGGAGGGTCTGGGTGGCCACACCTTC. The full variable domain, completed using reference TRBV7-8 and TRBJ1-2, is GAGVSQSPRYKVAKRGQDVALRCDPISGHVSLFWYQQALGQGPEFLTYFQNEAQLDKSGLPSDRFFAERPEGSVSTLKIQRTQQEDSAVYLCASSPRREGLGGHTFGSGTRLTVV.